This T cell receptor beta chain came from a study of identical twins. CDR3 length equals 16 residues. Unmatched junction bases numbered 2, after V lost 0 bases and J lost 5 bases. Germline CDR1 is MNHEY and CDR2 is SVGAGI. In this sample, this clonotype turned up a few times. Its antigen is still unknown. After template switching added a universal primer site, the resulting cDNA carried unique molecular identifiers. MiXCR, run by TCRdb on the 5' RACE reads, gives a single entry per CDR3 protein. The sample contains about 200,000 distinct CDR3 sequences, under 10% of which appear only once. Each donor was a healthy Caucasian. Whole-study findings and limits: Abundant cord blood beta clonotypes carried fewer insertions; memory repertoires showed none.

This sample also appeared in a second study, on yellow fever vaccine responses in identical twins.

This rearrangement joins TRBV6-5 to TRBJ2-5; 14 bases fit TRBD2. The source of this sequence is a woman aged 18-29 years in good health. The sequenced sample consisted of memory (CD45RO+) T cells sorted from blood. The CDR3 region has the DNA TGTGCCAGCAGTTACTCGGGACTAGCGGGAGCCGAGACCCAGTACTTC. Translated: CASSYSGLAGAETQYF.